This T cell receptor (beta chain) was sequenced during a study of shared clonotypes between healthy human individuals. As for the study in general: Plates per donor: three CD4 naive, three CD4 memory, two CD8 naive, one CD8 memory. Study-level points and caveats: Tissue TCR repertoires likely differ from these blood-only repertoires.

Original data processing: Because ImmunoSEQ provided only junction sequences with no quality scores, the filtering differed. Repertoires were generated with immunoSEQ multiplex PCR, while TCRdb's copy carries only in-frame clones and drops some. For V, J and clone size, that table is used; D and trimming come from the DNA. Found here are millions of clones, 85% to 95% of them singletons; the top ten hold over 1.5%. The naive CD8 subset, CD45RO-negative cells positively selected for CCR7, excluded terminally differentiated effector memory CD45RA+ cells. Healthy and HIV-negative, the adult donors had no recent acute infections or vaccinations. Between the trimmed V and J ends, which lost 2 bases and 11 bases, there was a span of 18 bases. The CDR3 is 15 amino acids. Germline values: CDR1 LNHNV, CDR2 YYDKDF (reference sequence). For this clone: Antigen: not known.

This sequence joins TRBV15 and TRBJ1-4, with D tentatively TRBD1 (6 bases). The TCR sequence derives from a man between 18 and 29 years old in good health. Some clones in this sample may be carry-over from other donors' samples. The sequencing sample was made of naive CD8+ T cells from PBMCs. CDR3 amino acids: CATSRLSGSGAKLFF. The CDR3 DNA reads TGTGCCACCAGCAGACTTAGCGGCTCAGGGGCGAAACTGTTTTTT.